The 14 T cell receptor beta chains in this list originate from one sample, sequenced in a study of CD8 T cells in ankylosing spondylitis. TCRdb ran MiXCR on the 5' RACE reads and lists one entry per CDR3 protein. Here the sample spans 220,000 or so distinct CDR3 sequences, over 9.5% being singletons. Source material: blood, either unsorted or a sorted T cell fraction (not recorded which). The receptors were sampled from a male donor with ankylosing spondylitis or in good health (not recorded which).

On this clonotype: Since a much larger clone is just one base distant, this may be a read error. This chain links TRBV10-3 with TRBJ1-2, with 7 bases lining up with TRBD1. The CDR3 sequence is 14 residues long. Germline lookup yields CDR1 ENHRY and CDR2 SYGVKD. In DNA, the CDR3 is TGTGCCATCAGCGGGACAGTTCAAAACTATGGCGACACCTTC. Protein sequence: CAISGTVQNYGDTF.

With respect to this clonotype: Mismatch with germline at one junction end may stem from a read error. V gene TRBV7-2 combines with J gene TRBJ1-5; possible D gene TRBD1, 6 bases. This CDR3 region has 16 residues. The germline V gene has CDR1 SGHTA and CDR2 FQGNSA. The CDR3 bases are TGTGCCAGTAGCTTAGCTTTGGGGGCGGGTCATCAGCCCCAGCATTTT. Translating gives CASSLALGAGHQPQHF. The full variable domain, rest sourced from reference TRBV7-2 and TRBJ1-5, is GAGVSQSPSNKVTEKGKDVELRCDPISGHTALYWYRQSLGQGLEFLIYFQGNSAPDKSGLPSDRFSAERTGGSVSTLTIQRTQQEDSAVYLCASSLALGAGHQPQHFGDGTRLSIL.

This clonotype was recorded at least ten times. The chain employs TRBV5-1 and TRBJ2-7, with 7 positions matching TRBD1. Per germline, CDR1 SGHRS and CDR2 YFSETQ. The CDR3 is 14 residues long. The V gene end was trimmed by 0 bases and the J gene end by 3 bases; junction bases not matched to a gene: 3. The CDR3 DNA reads TGCGCCAGCAGCTTGGCGGGACAGAACTACGAGCAGTACTTC. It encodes CASSLAGQNYEQYF.

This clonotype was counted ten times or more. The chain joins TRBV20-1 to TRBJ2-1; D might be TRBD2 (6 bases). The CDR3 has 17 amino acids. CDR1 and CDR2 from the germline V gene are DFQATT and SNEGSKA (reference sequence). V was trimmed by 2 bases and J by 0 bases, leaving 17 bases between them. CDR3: CSARSYGGGLSYNEQFF. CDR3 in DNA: TGCAGTGCTAGATCGTACGGGGGTGGCCTCTCCTACAATGAGCAGTTCTTC.

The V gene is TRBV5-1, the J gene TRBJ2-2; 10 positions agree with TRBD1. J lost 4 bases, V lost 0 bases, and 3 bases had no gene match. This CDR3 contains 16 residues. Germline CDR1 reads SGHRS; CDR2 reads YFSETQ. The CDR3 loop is CASSLGDRGPTGELFF. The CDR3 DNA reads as TGCGCCAGCAGCTTGGGGGACAGGGGACCCACCGGGGAGCTGTTTTTT.

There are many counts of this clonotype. As DNA, the CDR3 is TGTGCCAGCAGTTTAGGCGGACAGATTAATTCACCCCTCCACTTT. The encoded protein is CASSLGGQINSPLHF. J is TRBJ1-6 and V is TRBV12-3 or TRBV12-4; D may be TRBD1 (6 bases). CDR3 length: 15 amino acids. Trimming left V 1 base short and J 6 bases short, with 10 bases between.

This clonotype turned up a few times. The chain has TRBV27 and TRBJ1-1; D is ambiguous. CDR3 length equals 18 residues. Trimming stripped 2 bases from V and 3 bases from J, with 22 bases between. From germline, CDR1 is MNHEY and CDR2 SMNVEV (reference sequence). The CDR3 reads CASSLNFRAGGRDTEAFF. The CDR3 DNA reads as TGTGCCAGCAGTTTAAATTTTAGGGCAGGTGGTAGGGACACTGAAGCTTTCTTT.

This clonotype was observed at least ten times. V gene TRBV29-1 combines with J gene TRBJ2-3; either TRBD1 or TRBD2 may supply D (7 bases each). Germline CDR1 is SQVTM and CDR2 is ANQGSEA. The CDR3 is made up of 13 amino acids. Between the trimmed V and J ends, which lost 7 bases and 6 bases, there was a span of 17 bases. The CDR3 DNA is TGCAGCGGATCAGGGGGGGCCACCGATACGCAGTATTTT. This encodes CSGSGGATDTQYF.

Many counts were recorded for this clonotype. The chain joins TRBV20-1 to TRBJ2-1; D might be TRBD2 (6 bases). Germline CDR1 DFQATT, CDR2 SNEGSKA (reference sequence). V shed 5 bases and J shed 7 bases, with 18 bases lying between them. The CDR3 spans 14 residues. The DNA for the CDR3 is TGCAGTGCTCTCCCTCCCGCGGGGTATAATGAGCAGTTCTTC. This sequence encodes CSALPPAGYNEQFF.

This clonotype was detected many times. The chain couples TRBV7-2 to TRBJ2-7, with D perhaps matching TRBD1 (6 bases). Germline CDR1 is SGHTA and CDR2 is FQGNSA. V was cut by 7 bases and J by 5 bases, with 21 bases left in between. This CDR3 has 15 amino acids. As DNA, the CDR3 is TGTGCCAGCACTAATCGGTTGGGGACACGCGACGAGCAGTACTTC. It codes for CASTNRLGTRDEQYF.

The CDR3 bases are TGTGCCAGCAGTGAAGACGCGAGGACTGGAAACACCATATATTTT. This translates into CASSEDARTGNTIYF. V usage is TRBV2 and J usage is TRBJ1-3; D remains ambiguous. Trimming stripped 1 base from V and 2 bases from J, with 9 bases between. The CDR3 runs 15 residues. In germline, CDR1 is SNHLY, CDR2 FYNNEI.

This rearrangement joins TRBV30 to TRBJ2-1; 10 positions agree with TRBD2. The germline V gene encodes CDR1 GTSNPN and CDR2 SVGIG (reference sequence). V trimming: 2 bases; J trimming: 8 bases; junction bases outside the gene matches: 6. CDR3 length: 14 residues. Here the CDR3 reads CAWSKSGGGYEQFF. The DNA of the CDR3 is TGTGCCTGGAGTAAAAGCGGGGGGGGGTATGAGCAGTTCTTC.

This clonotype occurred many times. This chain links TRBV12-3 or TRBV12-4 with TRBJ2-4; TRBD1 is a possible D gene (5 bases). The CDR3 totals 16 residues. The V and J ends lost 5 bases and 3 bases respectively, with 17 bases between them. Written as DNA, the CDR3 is TGTGCCAGCAGTGTTGAGTTAGGACAAGGCAAAAACATTCAGTACTTC. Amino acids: CASSVELGQGKNIQYF.

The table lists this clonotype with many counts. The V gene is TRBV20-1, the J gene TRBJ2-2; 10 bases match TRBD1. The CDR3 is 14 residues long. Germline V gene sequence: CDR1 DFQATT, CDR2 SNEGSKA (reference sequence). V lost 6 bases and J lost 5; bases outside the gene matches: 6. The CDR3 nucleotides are TGCAGTGCCACGGGACAGGGGAGAACCGGGGAGCTGTTTTTT. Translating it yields CSATGQGRTGELFF.